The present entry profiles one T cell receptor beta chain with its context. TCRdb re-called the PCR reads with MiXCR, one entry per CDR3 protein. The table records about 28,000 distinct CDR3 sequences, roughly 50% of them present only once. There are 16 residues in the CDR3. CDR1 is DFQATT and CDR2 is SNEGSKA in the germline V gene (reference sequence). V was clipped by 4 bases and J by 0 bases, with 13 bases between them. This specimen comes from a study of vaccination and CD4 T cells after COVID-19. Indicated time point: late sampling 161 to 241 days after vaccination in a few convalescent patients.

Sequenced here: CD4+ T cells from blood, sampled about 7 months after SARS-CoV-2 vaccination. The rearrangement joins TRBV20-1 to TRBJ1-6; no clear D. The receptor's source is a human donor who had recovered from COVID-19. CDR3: CSATWAYGSYNSPLHF. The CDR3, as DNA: TGCAGTGCTACCTGGGCCTACGGCTCCTATAATTCACCCCTCCACTTT.